The entry below describes one TCR beta chain. Its antigen is as yet unknown. These data belong to a study of CD8+ T cells in alopecia areata. About the research overall: Treatment with tofacitinib (6 to 18 months) was followed by 6 months off drug. Percent of scalp involved defined treated patients' severity scores.

In each case, RNA was isolated and then reverse transcribed into cDNA as the sequencing template. Some clones are missing from TCRdb's copy, which holds only in-frame ones; the method was immunoSEQ multiplex PCR. The data hold tens of thousands of clones, with around 42% observed a single time. The treatment is: oral pan-JAK inhibitor, 5-10 mg twice daily. Using a FACSAria, the CD4+ and CD8+ T cells were sorted from the PBMCs. Study findings and constraints: Among the 100 top clones, expanded CD8+ clones, like scalp clonality, were significantly decreased by tofacitinib.

This CDR3 has 15 amino acids. The V gene lost 5 bases and the J gene lost 2 bases, with 13 bases spanning the gap. Germline V gives CDR1 MDHEN, CDR2 SYDVKM. This chain uses TRBV28 with TRBJ1-5; D might be TRBD1 (6 bases). This TCR derives from a human donor with alopecia areata. The specimen was CD8+ T cells sorted from blood, collected between weeks 36 and 40, from a patient treated with tofacitinib. CDR3 DNA: TGTGCCAGCAGTCCCTTTACAGGGCGCAATCAGCCCCAGCATTTT. It codes for CASSPFTGRNQPQHF.